This T cell receptor (beta chain) was identified during a study of tumor and adjacent non-tumor tissue in lung cancer. On the study more broadly: Patients were aged about 30 to 80, nine to eleven men and roughly five women, stage I to III. Study conclusions and caveats: Tumor TCR diversity, when higher, was linked to shorter survival. Normal lung showed higher cumulative top 100 clone frequency than tumor.

The CDR3 has 15 amino acids. Germline V gene sequence: CDR1 MNHEY, CDR2 SVGEGT. Three rounds of nested PCR, following a modified ARM-PCR protocol, produced the TCRbeta library. TCRdb recomputed calls from the multiplex PCR reads with MiXCR, one row per CDR3 protein. This sample has some 100,000 distinct CDR3 sequences, with more than 60% found just once. The template was RNA from unsorted bulk tissue. Donors were chemotherapy-naive, newly diagnosed lung cancer surgical patients in China, August–late 2014. This clonotype came up once. Its specificity is unknown. A clone one base away is much larger, so this may be a read error.

The V call is TRBV6-2 or TRBV6-3, the J call TRBJ2-7; D is possibly TRBD2 (5 bases). The TCR sequence derives from an older woman with non-small cell lung cancer. The sequenced sample was lung tumor tissue. The DNA of the CDR3 is TGTGCCAGCTGTTACTCGGGGAACCAAGGCTACGAGCAGTACTTC. It codes for CASCYSGNQGYEQYF.